The clone carrying this TCR beta chain was recorded at least ten times. The junction differs from germline at one of its ends, possibly a read error. CDR1 and CDR2 from the germline V gene are SGHRS and YFSETQ. CDR3 size: 13 residues. RNA transcripts were the template for amplifying TCR beta CDR3 regions. The primer set for the first-round RT-PCR of the TCR CDR3 was HTBI. Each CDR3 protein is one row after TCRdb ran MiXCR on the multiplex PCR reads. The data contain some 510,000 distinct CDR3 sequences, around 20% of them seen just once; the ten biggest clones take up around 27%. These data are taken from a study of T cells in Graves' hyperthyroidism and ophthalmopathy.

The chain uses TRBV5-1 and TRBJ1-1, with no clear D. Specimen: blood. The source of this sequence is a man aged 18 to 35 with Graves' hyperthyroidism. The CDR3 here is CASSPGGNTEAFF. DNA for the CDR3: TGTGCCAGCAGCCCTGGCGGGAACACTGAAGCTTTCTTT.